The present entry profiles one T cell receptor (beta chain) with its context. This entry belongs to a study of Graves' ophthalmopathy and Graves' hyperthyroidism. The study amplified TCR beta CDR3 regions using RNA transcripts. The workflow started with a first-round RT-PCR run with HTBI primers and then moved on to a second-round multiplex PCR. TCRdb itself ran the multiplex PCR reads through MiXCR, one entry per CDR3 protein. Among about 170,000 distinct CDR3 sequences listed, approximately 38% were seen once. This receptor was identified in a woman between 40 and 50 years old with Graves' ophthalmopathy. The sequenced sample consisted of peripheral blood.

In DNA form, the CDR3 reads TGTGCCAGCAACTTAGCGGGAGTCACCGGGGAGCTGTTTTTT. Amino acid sequence: CASNLAGVTGELFF. J is TRBJ2-2 and V is TRBV28, with 9 bases fitting TRBD2. The CDR3 totals 14 residues. CDR1 and CDR2 (germline): MDHEN, SYDVKM. V lost 7 bases to trimming and J lost 4 bases; unmatched junction nucleotides: 4.